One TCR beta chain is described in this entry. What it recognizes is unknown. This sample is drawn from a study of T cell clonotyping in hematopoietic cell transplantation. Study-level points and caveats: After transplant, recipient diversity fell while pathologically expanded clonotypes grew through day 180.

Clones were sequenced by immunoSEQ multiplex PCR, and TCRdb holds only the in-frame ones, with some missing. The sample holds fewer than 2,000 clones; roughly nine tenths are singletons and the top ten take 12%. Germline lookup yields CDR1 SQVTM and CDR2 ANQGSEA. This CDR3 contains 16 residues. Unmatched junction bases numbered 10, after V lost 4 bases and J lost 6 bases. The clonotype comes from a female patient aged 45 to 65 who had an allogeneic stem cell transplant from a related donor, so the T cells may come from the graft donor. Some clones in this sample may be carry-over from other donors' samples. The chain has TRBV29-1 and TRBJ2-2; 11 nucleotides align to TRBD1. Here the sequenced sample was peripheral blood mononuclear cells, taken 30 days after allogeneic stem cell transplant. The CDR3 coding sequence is TGCAGCGTTGCGAAACCGGGACAGGGGGTCCCCGGGGAGCTGTTTTTT. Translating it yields CSVAKPGQGVPGELFF.